Detailed here is one T cell receptor (beta chain). The data derive from a study of control samples from healthy donors and cancer patients. Here immunoSEQ multiplex PCR was the method, and the copy in TCRdb shows in-frame clones only, minus some. The table shows roughly 170,000 clones, with 80% to 90% occurring only once. Trimming removed 5 bases from V and 3 bases from J, with 15 bases in between. CDR1 is MNHEY, CDR2 SMNVEV, per germline (reference sequence). This CDR3 region has 15 residues. V and J are TRBV27 and TRBJ2-3; D is undetermined. This sequence was found in a woman younger than 45 in good health. Sequencing input: blood. DNA for the CDR3: TGTGCCAGCAGTGCCCCCCCCGATGCGACAGATACGCAGTATTTT. It is translated as CASSAPPDATDTQYF.